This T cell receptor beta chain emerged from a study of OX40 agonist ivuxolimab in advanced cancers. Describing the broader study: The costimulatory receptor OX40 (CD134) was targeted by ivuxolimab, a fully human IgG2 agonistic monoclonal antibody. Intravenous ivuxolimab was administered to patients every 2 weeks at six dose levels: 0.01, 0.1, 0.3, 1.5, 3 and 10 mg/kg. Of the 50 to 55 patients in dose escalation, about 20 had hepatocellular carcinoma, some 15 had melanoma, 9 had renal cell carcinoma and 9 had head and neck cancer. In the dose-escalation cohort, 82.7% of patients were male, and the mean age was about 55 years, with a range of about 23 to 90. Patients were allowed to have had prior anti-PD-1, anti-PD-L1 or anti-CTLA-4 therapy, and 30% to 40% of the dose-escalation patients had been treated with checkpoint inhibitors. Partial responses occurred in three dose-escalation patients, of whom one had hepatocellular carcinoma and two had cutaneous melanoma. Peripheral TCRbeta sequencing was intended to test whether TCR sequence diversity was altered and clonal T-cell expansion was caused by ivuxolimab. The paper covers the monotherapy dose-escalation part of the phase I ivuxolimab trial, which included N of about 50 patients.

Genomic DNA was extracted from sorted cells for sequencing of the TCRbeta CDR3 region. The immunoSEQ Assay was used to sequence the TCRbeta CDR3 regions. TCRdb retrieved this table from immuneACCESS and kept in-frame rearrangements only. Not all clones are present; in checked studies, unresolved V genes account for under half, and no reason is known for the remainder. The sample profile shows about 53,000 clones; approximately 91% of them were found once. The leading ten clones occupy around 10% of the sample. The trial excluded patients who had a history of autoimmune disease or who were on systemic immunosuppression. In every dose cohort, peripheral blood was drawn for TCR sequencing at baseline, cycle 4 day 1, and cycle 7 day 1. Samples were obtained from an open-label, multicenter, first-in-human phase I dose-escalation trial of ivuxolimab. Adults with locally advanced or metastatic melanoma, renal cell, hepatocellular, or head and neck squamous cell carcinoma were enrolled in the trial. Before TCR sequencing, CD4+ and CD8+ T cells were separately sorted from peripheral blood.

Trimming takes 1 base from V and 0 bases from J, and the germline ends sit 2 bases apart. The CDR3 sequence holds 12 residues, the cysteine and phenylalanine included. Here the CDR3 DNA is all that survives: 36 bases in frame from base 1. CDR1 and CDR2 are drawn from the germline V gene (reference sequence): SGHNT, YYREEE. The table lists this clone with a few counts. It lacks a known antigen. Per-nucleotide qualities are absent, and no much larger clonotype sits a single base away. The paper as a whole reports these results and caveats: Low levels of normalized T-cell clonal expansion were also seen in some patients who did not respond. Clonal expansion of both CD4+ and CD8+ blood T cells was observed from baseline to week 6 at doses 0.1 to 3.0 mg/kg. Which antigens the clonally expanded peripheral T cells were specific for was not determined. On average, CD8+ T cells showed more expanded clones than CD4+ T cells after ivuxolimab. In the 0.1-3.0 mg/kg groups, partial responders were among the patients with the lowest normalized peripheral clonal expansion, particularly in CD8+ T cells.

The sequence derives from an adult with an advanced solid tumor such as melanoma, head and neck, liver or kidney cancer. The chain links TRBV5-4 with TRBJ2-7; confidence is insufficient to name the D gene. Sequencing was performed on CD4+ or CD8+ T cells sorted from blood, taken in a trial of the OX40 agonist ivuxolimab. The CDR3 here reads CASSLSSYEQYF. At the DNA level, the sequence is TGTGCCAGCAGCTTGAGCTCCTACGAGCAGTACTTC.